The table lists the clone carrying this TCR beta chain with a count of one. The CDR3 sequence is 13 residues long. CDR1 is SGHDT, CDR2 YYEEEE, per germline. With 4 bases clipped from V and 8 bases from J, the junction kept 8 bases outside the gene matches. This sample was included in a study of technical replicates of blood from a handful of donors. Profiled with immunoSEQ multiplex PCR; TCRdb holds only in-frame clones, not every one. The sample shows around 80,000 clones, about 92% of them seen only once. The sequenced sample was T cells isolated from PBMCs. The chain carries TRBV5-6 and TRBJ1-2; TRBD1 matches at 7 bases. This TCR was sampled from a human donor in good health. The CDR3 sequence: CASSPTGLRGYTF. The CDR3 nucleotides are TGTGCCAGCAGCCCGACAGGGCTACGGGGCTACACCTTC.